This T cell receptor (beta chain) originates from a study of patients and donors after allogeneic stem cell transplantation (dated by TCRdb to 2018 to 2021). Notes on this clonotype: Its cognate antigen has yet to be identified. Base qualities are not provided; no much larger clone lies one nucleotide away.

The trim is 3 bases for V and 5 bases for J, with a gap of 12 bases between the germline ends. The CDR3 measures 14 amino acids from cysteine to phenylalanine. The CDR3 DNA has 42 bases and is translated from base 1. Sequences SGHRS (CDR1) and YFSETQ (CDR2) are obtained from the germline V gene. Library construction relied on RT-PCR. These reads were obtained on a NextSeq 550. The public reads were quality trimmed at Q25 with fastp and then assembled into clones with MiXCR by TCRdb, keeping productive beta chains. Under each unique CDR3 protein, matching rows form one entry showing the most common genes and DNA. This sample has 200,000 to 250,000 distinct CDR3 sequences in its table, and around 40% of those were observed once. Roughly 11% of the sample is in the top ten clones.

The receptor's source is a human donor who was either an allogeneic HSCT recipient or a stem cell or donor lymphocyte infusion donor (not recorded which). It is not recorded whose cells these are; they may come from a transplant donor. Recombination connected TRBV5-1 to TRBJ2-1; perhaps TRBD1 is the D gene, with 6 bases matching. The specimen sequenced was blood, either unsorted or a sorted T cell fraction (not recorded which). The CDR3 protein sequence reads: CASSSTGHNNEQFF. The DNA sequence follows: TGCGCCAGCAGCTCAACGGGACACAACAATGAGCAGTTCTTC.